This T cell receptor (beta chain) came from a study of T cells after yellow fever vaccination. Whole-study results and caveats: Faster peaking, at day 5 versus 15, marked a secondary response that was weaker. CD4 and CD8 compartments shared a small share of clonotypes.

V was pared by 2 bases and J by 4 bases, with 2 bases of the junction left unmatched. Germline V lookup: CDR1 SGHNT, CDR2 YYREEE (reference sequence). The CDR3 is 13 amino acids. Via MiXCR, TCRdb re-called the 5' RACE reads, giving one row per CDR3 protein. The data show a few hundred thousand distinct CDR3 sequences, with 3.6% seen just once and around 22% held by the top ten. In this sample, this clonotype turned up a few times. Antigen unknown. The rearrangement joins TRBV5-4 to TRBJ1-1, with 7 nucleotides matching TRBD1. Specimen: PBMCs, collected on the day of the yellow fever booster vaccination. The sequence was collected from a man in his late teens or twenties who received the YFV17D yellow fever vaccine. This chain's CDR3 is CASSLQGTTEAFF. The DNA of the CDR3 is TGTGCCAGCAGCTTACAGGGGACCACTGAAGCTTTCTTT.